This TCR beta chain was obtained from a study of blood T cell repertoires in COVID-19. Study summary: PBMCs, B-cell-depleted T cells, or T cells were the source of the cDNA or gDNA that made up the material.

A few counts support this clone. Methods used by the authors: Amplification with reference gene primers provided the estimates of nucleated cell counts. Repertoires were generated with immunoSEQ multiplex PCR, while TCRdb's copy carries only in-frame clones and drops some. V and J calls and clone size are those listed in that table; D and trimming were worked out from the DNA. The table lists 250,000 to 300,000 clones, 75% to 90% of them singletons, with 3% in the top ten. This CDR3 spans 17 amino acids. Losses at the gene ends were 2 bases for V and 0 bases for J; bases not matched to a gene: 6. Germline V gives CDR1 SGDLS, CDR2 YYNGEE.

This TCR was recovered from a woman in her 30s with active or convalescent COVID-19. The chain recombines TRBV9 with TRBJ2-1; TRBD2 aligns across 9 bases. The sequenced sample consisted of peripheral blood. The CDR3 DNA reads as TGTGCCAGCAGCGTTAGCGGGGGCGCGAGCTCCTACAATGAGCAGTTCTTC. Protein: CASSVSGGASSYNEQFF.